This is a list of T cell receptor beta chains from one sample in a study of T-cell memory formation after mild COVID-19. MiXCR, applied by TCRdb to the 5' RACE reads, yields one record per CDR3 protein. This table holds tens of thousands of distinct CDR3 sequences, roughly 16% found once. The sample was PBMCs or a T cell subset sorted from them (not recorded which). Every receptor here comes from a man younger than 30 who had mild COVID-19 (a few samples of this study predate the infection). Cell type and time point are not known. Each CDR3 is given with its conserved first and last residue. D genes are given only for firm matches. Clone size is not always given. Where it is, it says once, few, many or a class for expanded clones.

TRBV7-9	TRBJ2-1	few	NA	TGTGCCAGCGGGTTCCGTCTCTCGTCCGAAAGCTCCTACAATGAGCAGTTCTTC	CASGFRLSSESSYNEQFF
TRBV6-6	TRBJ1-5	once	TRBD1	TGTGCCAGCAGTTTGTGGGTAGAACAGGGGAATCAGCCCCAGCATTTT	CASSLWVEQGNQPQHF
TRBV12-3/TRBV12-4	TRBJ1-6	many	NA	TGTGCCAGCACCCTTGGTGGTTCACCCCTCCACTTT	CASTLGGSPLHF
TRBV7-8	TRBJ2-1	many	TRBD1	TGTGCCAGCAGTCCACAGGGGTACCACTTGGATGAGCAGTTCTTC	CASSPQGYHLDEQFF
TRBV29-1	TRBJ2-3	NA	NA	TGCAGCGTACTAGAGGATACGCAGTATTTT	CSVLEDTQYF
TRBV2	TRBJ2-5	NA	NA	TGTGCCAGCAGTGAAGGCGGGACTTTCGGGCGAGAGACCCAGTACTTC	CASSEGGTFGRETQYF
TRBV11-2	TRBJ2-3	many	NA	TGTGCCAGCAGCATAGAGGGAGATACGCAGTATTTT	CASSIEGDTQYF
TRBV7-9	TRBJ2-7	NA	NA	TGTGCCAGCGCACTCTCGGGAGACGAGCAGTACTTC	CASALSGDEQYF
TRBV12-3/TRBV12-4	TRBJ2-1	many	NA	TGTGCCAGCAGACCTCCCCAAAGGGACAATGAGCAGTTCTTC	CASRPPQRDNEQFF
TRBV9	TRBJ2-7	few	NA	TGTGCCAGCAGCGTAGAGGGCCAGGCCTACGAGCAGTACTTC	CASSVEGQAYEQYF
TRBV5-6	TRBJ1-2	NA	NA	TGTGCCAGCAGCTTGTGGCAGAACGACTATGGCTACACCTTC	CASSLWQNDYGYTF
TRBV29-1	TRBJ2-2	NA	NA	TGCAGCGTTGTGGGGACATTGAACACCGGGGAGCTGTTTTTT	CSVVGTLNTGELFF
TRBV28	TRBJ2-2	NA	NA	TGTGCCAGCAGTCCCCCTGCGTGGGACGGAAGACTGAACACCGGGGAGCTGTTTTTT	CASSPPAWDGRLNTGELFF
TRBV24-1	TRBJ2-3	few	TRBD1	TGTGCCACCCACGGACAGGGGGCTTCAGATACGCAGTATTTT	CATHGQGASDTQYF
TRBV20-1	TRBJ2-3	few	NA	TGCAGTGCTAGGCACTACAGCGAGATCACAGATACGCAGTATTTT	CSARHYSEITDTQYF
TRBV2	TRBJ2-7	few	TRBD1	TGTGCCAGCAGTGAGCGGGACAGGTTATTCTACGAGCAGTACTTC	CASSERDRLFYEQYF
TRBV7-8	TRBJ2-5	NA	NA	TGTGCCAGCAGCGGAAAGAATATGGGGGTGGGAGAGACCCAGTACTTC	CASSGKNMGVGETQYF
TRBV12-3/TRBV12-4	TRBJ2-5	few	NA	TGTGCCAGCAGTTTAGGGCAGCTATACCAGTACTTC	CASSLGQLYQYF
TRBV27	TRBJ2-1	few	TRBD1	TGTGCCAGCAGTTCGGGACAGAATGAGCAGTTCTTC	CASSSGQNEQFF
TRBV7-9	TRBJ2-7	few	NA	TGTGCCAGCAGCTTAGCGGGTCGGTCAGGCGAGCAGTACTTC	CASSLAGRSGEQYF
TRBV5-6	TRBJ1-1	NA	NA	TGTGCCAGCAGCGGAGGGGAGATCGGAGCTTTCTTT	CASSGGEIGAFF
TRBV9	TRBJ2-3	NA	NA	TGTGCCAGCAGCGCGCACCTGGGTGCAGATACGCAGTATTTT	CASSAHLGADTQYF
TRBV4-1	TRBJ2-7	few	TRBD1	TGCGCCAGCAGCCCCGCGAGGGGGCTGTACGAGCAGTACTTC	CASSPARGLYEQYF
TRBV3-1	TRBJ2-7	NA	NA	TGTGCCAGCAGCCAGACGGACGGATACGAGCAGTACTTC	CASSQTDGYEQYF
TRBV5-1	TRBJ2-3	NA	NA	TGCGCCAGCAGCTTGGCCGTTGGTGGGGTCGATACGCAGTATTTT	CASSLAVGGVDTQYF
TRBV11-1	TRBJ2-1	many	NA	TGTGCCAGCAGCCGAGGAGACAATGAGCAGTTCTTC	CASSRGDNEQFF
TRBV9	TRBJ2-2	NA	NA	TGTGCCAGCAGCGCCGAGGGGCACACCGGGGAGCTGTTTTTT	CASSAEGHTGELFF
TRBV20-1	TRBJ2-3	few	NA	TGCAGTGCTAGAGAAGGGAGGTATACGCAGTATTTT	CSAREGRYTQYF
TRBV11-2	TRBJ2-1	NA	NA	TGTGCCAGCACCGACCAGGGGGGCAATGAGCAGTTCTTC	CASTDQGGNEQFF
TRBV5-5	TRBJ1-3	NA	NA	TGTGCCAGCAGCTTGGACGATGGCGCTGGAAACACCATATATTTT	CASSLDDGAGNTIYF
TRBV4-1	TRBJ2-5	many	TRBD1	TGCGCCAGCAGTGGGACAGCTAACCAAGAGACCCAGTACTTC	CASSGTANQETQYF
TRBV12-3/TRBV12-4	TRBJ2-1	NA	TRBD1	TGTGCCAGCAGTCCGGACAGGGAGACCTACAATGAGCAGTTCTTC	CASSPDRETYNEQFF
TRBV10-3	TRBJ2-5	NA	TRBD1	TGTGCCATCAGTGAGTCGGGACAGCAAGAGACCCAGTACTTC	CAISESGQQETQYF
TRBV7-9	TRBJ1-1	NA	TRBD1	TGTGCCAGCAGCGGAACCTCGGGACAGGACACTGAAGCTTTCTTT	CASSGTSGQDTEAFF
TRBV6-2/TRBV6-3	TRBJ1-1	few	NA	TGTGCCAGCAACGACGTGGGTCTCCCTGAAGCTTTCTTT	CASNDVGLPEAFF
TRBV5-1	TRBJ1-2	NA	TRBD1	TGCGCCAGCACAACAGGGGGACTTGGCTACACCTTC	CASTTGGLGYTF
TRBV29-1	TRBJ2-2	few	TRBD2	TGCAGCGTTAGCGGGGGACGGGCCGGGGAGCTGTTTTTT	CSVSGGRAGELFF
TRBV18	TRBJ1-4	NA	NA	TGTGCCAGCTCACCAGCAACTTCTGAAAAACTGTTTTTT	CASSPATSEKLFF
TRBV27	TRBJ2-7	NA	NA	TGTGCCAGCAGTTCTCAGGGGAACGAGCAGTACTTC	CASSSQGNEQYF
TRBV19	TRBJ2-7	NA	NA	TGTGCCAGTGGCAGCCACTACTACGAGCAGTACTTC	CASGSHYYEQYF
TRBV4-1	TRBJ2-7	NA	NA	TGCGCCAGCAGCCTCCGGGGTATCGACGAGCAGTACTTC	CASSLRGIDEQYF
TRBV7-2	TRBJ2-1	few	NA	TGTGCCAGCAGCTTAGGAGGGTACGAGTTCTTC	CASSLGGYEFF
TRBV6-5	TRBJ2-3	few	TRBD1	TGTGCCAGCAGTTACTCAACAGGGGGCGTGAATACGCAGTATTTT	CASSYSTGGVNTQYF
TRBV12-3/TRBV12-4	TRBJ2-5	many	NA	TGTGCCAGCAGTCCCGGACTCCAAGAGACCCAGTACTTC	CASSPGLQETQYF